One T cell receptor (beta chain) is described in this entry. These data come from a study of shared T cell receptors in the human thymus. The germline CDR1 and CDR2 sequences are MRHNA and SNTAGT. The CDR3 is 10 amino acids. V shed 6 bases and J shed 6 bases, with 6 bases lying between them. Data came from immunoSEQ multiplex PCR; TCRdb stores just in-frame clones and leaves some out. The sample includes about 380,000 clones, around 93% of them seen just once. This sequence originates from a human donor. The chain recombines TRBV6-4 with TRBJ2-7; D gene uncertain. The sample was thymocytes. The CDR3 loop is CASSFGEQYF. The CDR3 DNA reads TGTGCCAGCAGCTTCGGCGAGCAGTACTTC.